Following are 3 T cell receptor beta chains from one sample sequenced in a study of T cells expressing NK-cell markers. No DNA is given; TCRdb re-called the 5' RACE reads and lists each CDR3 protein once. Recorded for this sample: about 160,000 distinct CDR3 sequences. The source material was blood T cells: a sorted CD56 or NKG2C T cell subset, CD4+ or CD8+ T cells, or bulk PBMC T cells (not recorded which). These receptors came from a man aged 18-70 years in good health.

The chain couples TRBV15 to TRBJ2-3; the TCRdb D gene call, TRBD1, has no DNA to confirm it. There are 15 residues in the CDR3. Germline CDR1 reads LNHNV; CDR2 reads YYDKDF (reference sequence). CDR3 in amino acids: CATSFSRGSTDTQYF.

The chain links TRBV7-9 to TRBJ2-3; the D call from TCRdb, TRBD1, cannot be confirmed without DNA. CDR1 is SEHNR and CDR2 is FQNEAQ in the germline V gene (reference sequence). The CDR3 length is 15 residues. The CDR3 reads CASSSRQGYTDTQYF. The whole variable domain, remainder taken from reference TRBV7-9 and TRBJ2-3, is DTGVSQNPRHKITKRGQNVTFRCDPISEHNRLYWYRQTLGQGPEFLTYFQNEAQLEKSRLLSDRFSAERPKGSFSTLEIQRTEQGDSAMYLCASSSRQGYTDTQYFGPGTRLTVL.

The chain recombines TRBV20-1 with TRBJ2-5; the TCRdb D gene call, TRBD2, has no DNA to confirm it. Germline V gives CDR1 DFQATT, CDR2 SNEGSKA (reference sequence). The CDR3 runs 15 residues. The CDR3 region is CSAPGLAGFQETQYF.